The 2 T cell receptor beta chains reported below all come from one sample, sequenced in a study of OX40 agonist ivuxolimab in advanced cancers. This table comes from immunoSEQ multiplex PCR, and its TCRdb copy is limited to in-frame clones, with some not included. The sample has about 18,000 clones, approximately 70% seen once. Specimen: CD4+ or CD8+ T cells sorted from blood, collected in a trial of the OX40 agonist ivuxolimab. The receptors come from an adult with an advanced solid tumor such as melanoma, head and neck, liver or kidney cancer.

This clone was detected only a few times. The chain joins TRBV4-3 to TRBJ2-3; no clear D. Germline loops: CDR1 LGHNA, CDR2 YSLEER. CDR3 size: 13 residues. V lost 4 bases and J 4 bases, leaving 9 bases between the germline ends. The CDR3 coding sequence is TGCGCCAGCAGCCTCTCCGCGCCAGATACGCAGTATTTT. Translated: CASSLSAPDTQYF.

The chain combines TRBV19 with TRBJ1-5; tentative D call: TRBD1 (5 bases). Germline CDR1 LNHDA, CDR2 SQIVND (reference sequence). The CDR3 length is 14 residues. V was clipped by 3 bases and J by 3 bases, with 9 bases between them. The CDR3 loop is CASSIRDHNQPQHF. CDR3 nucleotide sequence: TGTGCCAGTAGTATTCGGGACCACAATCAGCCCCAGCATTTT. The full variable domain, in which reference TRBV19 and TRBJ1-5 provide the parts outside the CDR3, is DGGITQSPKYLFRKEGQNVTLSCEQNLNHDAMYWYRQDPGQGLRLIYYSQIVNDFQKGDIAEGYSVSREKKESFPLTVTSAQKNPTAFYLCASSIRDHNQPQHFGDGTRLSIL.